What follows is one TCR beta chain and its context. This sample is part of a study of blood T cell repertoires in COVID-19. Sequenced by immunoSEQ multiplex PCR; TCRdb stores in-frame clones only, minus some. The sample carries just under 80,000 clones, around three quarters recorded once. From germline, CDR1 is SGHRS and CDR2 YFSETQ. CDR3 length: 15 amino acids. The trim removed 0 bases at V and 4 bases at J, leaving 4 bases unmatched. Material: peripheral blood. This receptor was identified in a woman aged 70-85 years with acute or convalescent COVID-19. This chain uses TRBV5-1 with TRBJ2-3, with 8 bases identical to TRBD1. In DNA, the CDR3 is TGCGCCAGCAGCTTGGGTACAGGGGGTGCAGATACGCAGTATTTT. Residues: CASSLGTGGADTQYF.